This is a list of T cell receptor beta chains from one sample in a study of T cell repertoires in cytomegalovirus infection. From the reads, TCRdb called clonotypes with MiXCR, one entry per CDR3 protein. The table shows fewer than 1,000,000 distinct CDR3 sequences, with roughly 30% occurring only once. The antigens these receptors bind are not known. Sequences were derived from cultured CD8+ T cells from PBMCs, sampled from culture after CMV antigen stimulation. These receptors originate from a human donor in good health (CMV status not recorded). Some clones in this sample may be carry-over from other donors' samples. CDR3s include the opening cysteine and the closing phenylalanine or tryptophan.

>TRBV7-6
CASSLGEPTNEKLFF
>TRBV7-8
CASSLRAQMGGMNTEAFF
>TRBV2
CASGSPPPETQYF
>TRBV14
CASSSQGTSRETQYF
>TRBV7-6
CASSLEGTSGVSSYNEQFF
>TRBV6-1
CASLTSLRGADGYGYTF
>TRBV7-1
CASSAAGNTIYF
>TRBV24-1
CATSDLRGGDNEKLFF
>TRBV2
CASERDSAFRETQYF
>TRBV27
CASGGNYEQYF
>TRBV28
CATRGGTGGSPLHF
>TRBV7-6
CASIPPGGAYNEQFF
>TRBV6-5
CASTLNGGLPVYEQFF
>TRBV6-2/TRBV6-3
CAARDRRTEAFF
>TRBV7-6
CASSNKDTLSSYNEQFF
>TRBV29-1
CSVPGTDSYEQYF
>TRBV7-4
CASSGGARSYNEQFF
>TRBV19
CASSIMAASYEQYF
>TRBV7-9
CASSVGTAGFGEQYF
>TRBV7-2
CASSLALWGGDRAEAFF
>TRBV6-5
CATMTRNRPAGDQPQHF
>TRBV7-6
CASKLGGSTDTQYF
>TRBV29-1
CSAPTGENYGYTF
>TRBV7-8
CASSLVGGGAGYTF
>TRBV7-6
CVSSLVVSVSTGELFF
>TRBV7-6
CASSQRQNNEQFF
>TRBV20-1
CSARVKPSWSNTEAFF
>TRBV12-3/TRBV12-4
CASSLVPSDREEGYTF
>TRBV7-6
CASSPSSTVYEQYF
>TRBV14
CASSSTGQINIQYF
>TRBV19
CASSIRTGLRWDTEAFF
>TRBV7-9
CTSSLNVGNTGELFF
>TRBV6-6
CASRPGSGDWGTGELFF
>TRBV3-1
CASSQGGASSETQYF
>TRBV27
CASSDTPTYNEQFF
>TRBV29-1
CSVGDLNTEAFF
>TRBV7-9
CASSGGTPGPLQETQYF
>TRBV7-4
CASSLAWAGSGDTQYF
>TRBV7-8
CASSSPSGTSGGSTGELFF
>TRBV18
CASSSDREPYGYTF
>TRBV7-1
CASSSRTGESTWELFF
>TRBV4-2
CASSQEVGARIILATNEKLFF
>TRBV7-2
CASSFGGGDQYF
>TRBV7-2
CASSFSGTSTEETQYF
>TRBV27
CASSFGLSYNSPLHF
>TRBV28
CASSSFSQETQYF
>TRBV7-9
CASSSYVAGNEKLFF
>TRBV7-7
CASSAWTGDTGELFF
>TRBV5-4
CASSLGGGGAAFF
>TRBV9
CASSSQWAVQETQYF
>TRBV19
CASTARTGLNTEAFF
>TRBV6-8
CANSPDSRRDIQYF
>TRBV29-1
CSVSGILGGGETQYF
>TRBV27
CASGVTGVGTEAFF